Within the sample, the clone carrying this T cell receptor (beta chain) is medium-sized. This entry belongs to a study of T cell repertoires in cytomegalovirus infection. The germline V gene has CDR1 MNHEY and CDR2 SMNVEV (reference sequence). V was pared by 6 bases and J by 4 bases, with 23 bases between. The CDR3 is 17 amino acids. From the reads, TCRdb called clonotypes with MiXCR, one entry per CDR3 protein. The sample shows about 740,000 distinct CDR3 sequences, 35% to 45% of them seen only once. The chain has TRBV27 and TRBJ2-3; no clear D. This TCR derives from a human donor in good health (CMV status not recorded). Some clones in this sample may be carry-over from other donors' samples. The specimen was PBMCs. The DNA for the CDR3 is TGTGCCAGCAGCCGATTTCCCGACCCTGGTTCAGCAGATACGCAGTATTTT. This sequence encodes CASSRFPDPGSADTQYF.